This T cell receptor beta chain was found in a study of blood T cell repertoires in COVID-19. Study-level information: The origin of the acute and convalescent COVID-19 samples was the United States, Italy and Spain. T cells, B-cell-depleted T cells, or PBMCs provided the cDNA or gDNA that served as material.

The germline CDR1 and CDR2 sequences are LGHNT and FRNRAP. J was trimmed by 10 bases and V by 6 bases; bases with no gene match: 4. This CDR3 region has 12 residues. The authors' processing: Scientists estimated how many nucleated cells there were by amplifying reference gene primers. The protocol was immunoSEQ multiplex PCR, while the TCRdb copy is restricted to in-frame clones and leaves out a portion. V and J calls plus clone size are reproduced from that table; the DNA served to infer D and trimming. The repertoire holds about 90,000 clones, with around four fifths as singletons. This receptor was obtained from a woman between 65 and 79 years old with active or convalescent COVID-19. The chain recombines TRBV12-5 with TRBJ2-1; TRBD1 agrees at 9 bases. Sequenced input: peripheral blood. CDR3 loop: CASGAGQGEQFF. The CDR3 DNA reads TGTGCTAGTGGGGCGGGACAGGGAGAGCAGTTCTTC.